These 7 T cell receptor beta chains originate from one sample sequenced in a study of blood T cell repertoires in COVID-19. Clones were read by immunoSEQ multiplex PCR, and TCRdb kept only the in-frame ones, dropping some. The repertoire holds about 45,000 clones, with about 83% as singletons. The specimen was peripheral blood. The receptors originated from a man older than 75 in a cohort sampled during active COVID-19.

The chain recombines TRBV5-6 with TRBJ1-2, with TRBD1 matching 9 bases. After removal of 2 bases from V and 4 bases from J, the junction contained 3 bases not matched to a gene. Germline-derived CDR1 and CDR2 are SGHDT and YYEEEE. This CDR3 is built from 14 residues. The CDR3 nucleotides read TGTGCCAGCAGCTTCGGACAGGGGACCTATGGCTACACCTTC. Protein product: CASSFGQGTYGYTF.

The sample holds a few counts of this clone. The J gene is TRBJ1-3, the V gene TRBV7-6; weak D call: TRBD1 (6 bases). V lost 1 base and J lost 6, with 19 bases in between. Germline V gene lookup returns CDR1 SGHVS and CDR2 FNYEAQ. The CDR3 runs to 17 residues. The CDR3 DNA sequence: TGTGCCAGCAGCTTAGAGGCCCAGGGGAATCATTTAAACACCATATATTTT. Amino acids: CASSLEAQGNHLNTIYF.

The count of this clone is one. The chain is built from TRBV7-9 and TRBJ2-1, with no clear D. CDR1 SEHNR and CDR2 FQNEAQ come from the germline V gene (reference sequence). CDR3 size: 13 residues. Trimming took off 7 bases at V and 12 bases at J, with 19 bases between the two ends. The CDR3 nucleotides read TGTGCCAGCACTATGTCTACGATCGTTGGGCAGTTCTTC. Amino acids: CASTMSTIVGQFF. Complete variable domain (other parts from reference TRBV7-9 and TRBJ2-1): DTGVSQNPRHKITKRGQNVTFRCDPISEHNRLYWYRQTLGQGPEFLTYFQNEAQLEKSRLLSDRFSAERPKGSFSTLEIQRTEQGDSAMYLCASTMSTIVGQFFGPGTRLTVL.

The chain is built from TRBV28 and TRBJ2-4; TRBD1 agrees at 8 bases. The CDR3 consists of 18 residues. Germline values: CDR1 MDHEN, CDR2 SYDVKM. With V trimmed by 5 bases and J by 5 bases, 17 bases remained unmatched. Here the CDR3 DNA reads TGTGCCAGCAGTATAGGGACAGGTAGGAGAGGAACCCAAAACATTCAGTACTTC. Amino acids: CASSIGTGRRGTQNIQYF.

This chain joins TRBV5-1 and TRBJ2-2, with TRBD1 matching over 9 bases. This CDR3 region has 15 residues. Looked up from germline, CDR1 is SGHRS and CDR2 is YFSETQ. The trim removed 4 bases at V and 3 bases at J, leaving 4 bases unmatched. CDR3 bases: TGCGCCAGCAGCCCGGACAGGGGATACACCGGGGAGCTGTTTTTT. Its translation is CASSPDRGYTGELFF.

This clone was seen a single time. The genes are TRBV6-5 and TRBJ1-2; TRBD1 might be the D (6 bases). The V and J ends lost 2 bases and 4 bases respectively, with 14 bases between them. The CDR3 loop spans 15 amino acids. Germline lookup yields CDR1 MNHEY and CDR2 SVGAGI. CDR3 DNA sequence: TGTGCCAGCAGTTACGGACAGCTAACCTCCTATGGCTACACCTTC. This codes for CASSYGQLTSYGYTF.

The chain carries TRBV28 and TRBJ2-7, with 9 bases aligning to TRBD1. Germline-derived CDR1 and CDR2 are MDHEN and SYDVKM. The CDR3 contains 14 residues. V trimming: 6 bases; J trimming: 6 bases; junction bases outside the gene matches: 9. CDR3 sequence reads: CASSPTGTGSEQYF. As DNA, the CDR3 is TGTGCCAGCAGCCCAACCGGGACAGGGTCCGAGCAGTACTTC. Supplemented by reference TRBV28 and TRBJ2-7, the full variable domain reads DVKVTQSSRYLVKRTGEKVFLECVQDMDHENMFWYRQDPGLGLRLIYFSYDVKMKEKGDIPEGYSVSREKKERFSLILESASTNQTSMYLCASSPTGTGSEQYFGPGTRLTVT.